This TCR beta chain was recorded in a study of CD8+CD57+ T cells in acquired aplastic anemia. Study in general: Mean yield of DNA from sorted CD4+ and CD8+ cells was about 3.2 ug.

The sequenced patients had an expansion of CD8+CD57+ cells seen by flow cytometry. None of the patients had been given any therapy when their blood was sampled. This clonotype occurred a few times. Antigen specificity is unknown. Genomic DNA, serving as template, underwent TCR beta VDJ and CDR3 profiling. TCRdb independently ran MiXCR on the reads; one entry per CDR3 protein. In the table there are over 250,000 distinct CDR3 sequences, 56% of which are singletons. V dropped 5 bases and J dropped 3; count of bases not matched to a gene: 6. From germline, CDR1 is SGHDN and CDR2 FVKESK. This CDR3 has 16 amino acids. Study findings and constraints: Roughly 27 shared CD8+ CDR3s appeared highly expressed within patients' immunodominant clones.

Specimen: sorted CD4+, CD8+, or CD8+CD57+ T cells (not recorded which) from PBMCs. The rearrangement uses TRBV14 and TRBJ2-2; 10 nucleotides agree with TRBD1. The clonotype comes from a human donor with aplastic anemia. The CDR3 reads CASSFRTGGHTGELFF. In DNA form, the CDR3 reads TGTGCCAGCAGCTTCAGGACAGGGGGGCACACCGGGGAGCTGTTTTTT.